Included here is one TCR beta chain sequence, with context. This record belongs to a study of shared clonotypes between healthy human individuals. Profiled with immunoSEQ multiplex PCR; TCRdb holds only in-frame clones, not every one. The sample comprises about 2 million clones, over 85% of which are singletons, and around 1.1% rests with the top ten. Terminally differentiated effector memory CD45RA+ cells were excluded by CCR7 positive selection of CD45RO-negative cells. Germline V lookup: CDR1 SEHNR, CDR2 FQNEAQ (reference sequence). The CDR3 has 14 residues. V lost 5 bases to trimming and J lost 2 bases, with 13 bases between them.

The chain uses TRBV7-9 and TRBJ2-7; D perhaps matches TRBD1 (6 bases). The sequenced material came from naive CD8+ T cells sorted from blood. This TCR was recovered from a man in his late teens or twenties in good health. The CDR3 spells CASSAKGGTYEQYF. The CDR3, as DNA: TGTGCCAGCAGCGCTAAAGGGGGAACCTACGAGCAGTACTTC.